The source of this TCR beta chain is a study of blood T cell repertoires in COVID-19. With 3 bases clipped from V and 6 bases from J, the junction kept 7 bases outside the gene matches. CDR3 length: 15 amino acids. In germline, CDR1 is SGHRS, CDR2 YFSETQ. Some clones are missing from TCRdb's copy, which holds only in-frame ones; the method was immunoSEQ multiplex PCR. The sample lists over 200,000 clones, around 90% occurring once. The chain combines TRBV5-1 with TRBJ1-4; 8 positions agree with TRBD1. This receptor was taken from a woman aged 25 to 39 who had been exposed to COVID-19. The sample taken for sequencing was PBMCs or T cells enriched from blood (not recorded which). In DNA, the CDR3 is TGCGCCAGCAGCTCTGCCGGGACAGGAGATGAAAAACTGTTTTTT. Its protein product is CASSSAGTGDEKLFF. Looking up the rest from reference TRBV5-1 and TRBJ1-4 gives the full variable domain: KAGVTQTPRYLIKTRGQQVTLSCSPISGHRSVSWYQQTPGQGLQFLFEYFSETQRNKGNFPGRFSGRQFSNSRSEMNVSTLELGDSALYLCASSSAGTGDEKLFFGSGTQLSVL.